These 27 T cell receptor beta chains were all obtained from the same sample, sequenced in a study of identical twins. From the 5' RACE reads, TCRdb called clonotypes with MiXCR, one entry per CDR3 protein. The data contain approximately 500,000 distinct CDR3 sequences, approximately 25% of them singletons. This sample was shared with a second study, whose subject was T cells expressing NK-cell markers.

Sequenced sample: CD4+ T cells sorted from blood. All receptors come from a woman under 30 in good health.

The V and J genes are TRBV12-3 or TRBV12-4 and TRBJ2-5; 8 positions agree with TRBD1. CDR3 length equals 14 residues. V dropped 5 bases and J dropped 7; count of bases not matched to a gene: 9. The CDR3 loop reads CASSTQGDGATQYF. CDR3 bases: TGTGCCAGCAGTACACAGGGGGACGGTGCGACCCAGTACTTC.

In this sample, this clonotype turned up a few times. The V call is TRBV6-5, the J call TRBJ1-3; unclear D gene. The CDR3 loop spans 15 amino acids. Germline V CDR1 and CDR2: MNHEY, SVGAGI. V was pared by 4 bases and J by 0 bases, with 10 bases between. The CDR3: CASSSLGGSGNTIYF. The CDR3 DNA is TGTGCCAGCAGTTCCTTGGGAGGCTCTGGAAACACCATATATTTT.

The J gene is TRBJ2-3, the V gene TRBV2; TRBD1 might be the D (5 bases). V was trimmed by 7 bases and J by 4 bases, leaving 18 bases between them. Germline loops: CDR1 SNHLY, CDR2 FYNNEI. The CDR3 has 15 residues. CDR3 DNA: TGTGCCAGCACCGTGGGGCTTGGTGGGCCAGATACGCAGTATTTT. It yields the protein CASTVGLGGPDTQYF. The variable domain in full, with the rest retrieved from reference TRBV2 and TRBJ2-3, is EPEVTQTPSHQVTQMGQEVILRCVPISNHLYFYWYRQILGQKVEFLVSFYNNEISEKSEIFDDQFSVERPDGSNFTLKIRSTKLEDSAMYFCASTVGLGGPDTQYFGPGTRLTVL.

The chain uses TRBV20-1 and TRBJ1-4, with D perhaps TRBD1 (6 bases). The V end was cut by 0 bases, the J end by 8 bases, with 13 bases between. The length of the CDR3 is 14 residues. Germline V gene sequence: CDR1 DFQATT, CDR2 SNEGSKA (reference sequence). CDR3 amino acids: CSARDYREKEKLFF. In nucleotides, the CDR3 is TGCAGTGCTAGAGATTACAGGGAAAAGGAAAAACTGTTTTTT.

The chain is built from TRBV10-3 and TRBJ2-7, with D possibly TRBD1 on 5 matching bases. The CDR3 spans 14 residues. Trimming stripped 2 bases from V and 0 bases from J, with 8 bases between. Germline CDR1 ENHRY, CDR2 SYGVKD. CDR3 sequence: CAISEGADSYEQYF. CDR3 sequence (DNA): TGTGCCATCAGTGAGGGGGCGGACTCCTACGAGCAGTACTTC.

The V call is TRBV10-3, the J call TRBJ1-2; D unclear. The ends were cut back, 4 bases at V and 4 bases at J, with 10 bases in the middle. Germline V gene data show CDR1 as ENHRY and CDR2 as SYGVKD. CDR3 length equals 13 residues. The CDR3 nucleotides are TGTGCCATCAGTGGGGCAGCGAGCTATGGCTACACCTTC. It specifies CAISGAASYGYTF.

This clonotype has a count of ten or more. The chain recombines TRBV12-3 or TRBV12-4 with TRBJ2-7; tentatively, D is TRBD2 (6 bases). The CDR3 runs to 14 residues. The V and J ends lost 5 bases and 3 bases respectively, with 14 bases between them. CDR3 sequence (DNA): TGTGCCAGCAGTCTCGCGGGACGGAACTACGAGCAGTACTTC. It yields the protein CASSLAGRNYEQYF.

The chain recombines TRBV9 with TRBJ2-1, with TRBD2 matching 7 bases. Trimming at V came to 4 bases and at J to 4 bases, leaving 8 bases not matched to a gene. The CDR3 runs to 15 residues. From germline, CDR1 is SGDLS and CDR2 YYNGEE. As DNA, the CDR3 is TGTGCCAGCAGCCCCCGCTCGGGAGGATACAATGAGCAGTTCTTC. Its protein is CASSPRSGGYNEQFF.

This rearrangement joins TRBV20-1 to TRBJ2-7; possibly TRBD1 for D (6 bases). Germline loops: CDR1 DFQATT, CDR2 SNEGSKA (reference sequence). V dropped 6 bases and J dropped 3 bases, with 18 bases sitting between them. The CDR3 spans 14 residues. This chain's CDR3 is CSALKRGKHYEQYF. The CDR3 bases are TGCAGTGCCCTAAAAAGGGGGAAGCACTACGAGCAGTACTTC.

The chain uses TRBV5-1 and TRBJ2-7; D is ambiguous. The CDR3 runs 14 residues. Per germline, CDR1 SGHRS and CDR2 YFSETQ. V lost 0 bases to trimming and J lost 5 bases, with 12 bases between them. The CDR3, as DNA: TGCGCCAGCAGCTTGGGATTTTTAGTTCACGAGCAGTACTTC. This sequence encodes CASSLGFLVHEQYF.

This clonotype was counted a few times. V is TRBV12-3 or TRBV12-4 and J is TRBJ1-1, with 7 bases matching TRBD1. CDR3 size: 16 residues. The trim removed 5 bases at V and 2 bases at J, leaving 11 bases unmatched. CDR3 DNA: TGTGCCAGCAGTCCCTCCAACCGGGACAGAAACACTGAAGCTTTCTTT. This gives the protein CASSPSNRDRNTEAFF.

This clonotype was observed a few times. The DNA for the CDR3 is TGCAGTGCTAGTTCGTCGGTGGGCCAAACAGATACGCAGTATTTT. Amino acids: CSASSSVGQTDTQYF. The rearrangement links TRBV20-1 to TRBJ2-3; D not certain. Trimming stripped 3 bases from V and 3 bases from J, with 16 bases between. This CDR3 region has 15 residues. Germline V gene lookup returns CDR1 DFQATT and CDR2 SNEGSKA (reference sequence).

This clonotype was found a few times. The chain joins TRBV6-1 to TRBJ1-1; D is uncertain. The CDR3 sequence is 13 residues long. Looked up from germline, CDR1 is MNHNS and CDR2 is SASEGT. Trimming cost V 9 bases and J 6 bases, with 17 bases left between them. The chain's CDR3 is CASSIGEVSEAFF. CDR3 nucleotide sequence: TGTGCCAGTAGTATCGGTGAAGTCTCTGAAGCTTTCTTT.

V usage is TRBV30 and J usage is TRBJ2-3; 10 bases are shared with TRBD2. The CDR3 loop spans 18 amino acids. Germline V gives CDR1 GTSNPN, CDR2 SVGIG (reference sequence). Trimming removed 2 bases from V and 7 bases from J; junction bases left unmatched: 18. The CDR3 nucleotides are TGTGCCTGGAGTTCTCTCCCTACTAGCGGGGTGACTAAATATACGCAGTATTTT. Translated: CAWSSLPTSGVTKYTQYF.

This clonotype occurred a few times. The chain uses TRBV7-2 and TRBJ2-1; no reliable D call. The CDR3 contains 14 residues. In germline, CDR1 is SGHTA, CDR2 FQGNSA. V was shortened by 7 bases and J by 0 bases, with 10 bases between the two germline ends. The CDR3 loop reads CASINSNSYNEQFF. The CDR3, as DNA: TGTGCCAGCATCAACTCCAACTCCTACAATGAGCAGTTCTTC.

This clonotype was recorded many times. The chain combines TRBV11-3 with TRBJ2-3, with TRBD1 identical over 7 bases. Losses at the gene ends were 6 bases for V and 3 bases for J; bases not matched to a gene: 6. Per the germline V gene, CDR1 is SGHNT and CDR2 is YENEEA. This CDR3 contains 14 residues. Here the CDR3 reads CASSPHRGTDTQYF. In DNA form, the CDR3 reads TGTGCCAGCAGTCCCCACAGGGGTACAGATACGCAGTATTTT.

This clonotype was seen a handful of times. The chain is built from TRBV5-1 and TRBJ1-4; D gene ambiguous. V was shortened by 2 bases and J by 3 bases, with 2 bases between the two germline ends. CDR3 length: 12 amino acids. Per germline, CDR1 SGHRS and CDR2 YFSETQ. CDR3 in DNA: TGCGCCAGCAGCTTCGCTAATGAAAAACTGTTTTTT. Translation gives CASSFANEKLFF.

J is TRBJ2-4 and V is TRBV5-5; D might be TRBD2 (6 bases). Trimming left V 6 bases short and J 1 base short, with 17 bases between. Germline values: CDR1 SGHKS, CDR2 YYEKEE (reference sequence). This CDR3 region has 16 residues. The CDR3 loop is CASTLWGDLAKNIQYF. The CDR3 DNA sequence: TGTGCCAGCACCTTATGGGGGGACCTTGCCAAAAACATTCAGTACTTC.

This clonotype has only a few counts. The chain is built from TRBV9 and TRBJ2-2, with TRBD1 as a possible D gene (5 bases). Looked up from germline, CDR1 is SGDLS and CDR2 is YYNGEE. V lost 3 bases and J lost 1, with 7 bases in between. The CDR3 consists of 14 residues. In nucleotides, the CDR3 is TGTGCCAGCAGCGCAACAGGGAACACCGGGGAGCTGTTTTTT. Amino acid sequence: CASSATGNTGELFF.

The chain links TRBV6-1 to TRBJ2-3, with D possibly matching TRBD2 (7 bases). The CDR3 spans 13 residues. Trimming stripped 8 bases from V and 6 bases from J, with 15 bases between. Germline CDR1 MNHNS, CDR2 SASEGT. The DNA for the CDR3 is TGTGCCAGCTGCCGGGGGGCAGGGGATACGCAGTATTTT. Translated, it gives CASCRGAGDTQYF.

The rearrangement joins TRBV6-1 to TRBJ2-1; 10 positions match TRBD2. The CDR3 length is 15 residues. Germline trimming cut 7 bases from V and 7 bases from J; bases unmatched to any gene: 10. CDR1 is MNHNS and CDR2 is SASEGT in the germline V gene. The CDR3 region is CASTRGSSGSNEQFF. Written as DNA, the CDR3 is TGTGCCAGCACCAGAGGGTCTAGCGGGAGTAATGAGCAGTTCTTC.

The J gene is TRBJ1-2, the V gene TRBV27, with D uncertain. V shed 3 bases and J shed 4 bases, with 9 bases lying between them. Germline V gene lookup returns CDR1 MNHEY and CDR2 SMNVEV (reference sequence). This CDR3 is built from 13 residues. The CDR3 DNA sequence: TGTGCCAGCAGTTTCGGGGTAGGCTATGGCTACACCTTC. This codes for CASSFGVGYGYTF.

This clonotype was observed a handful of times. The chain uses TRBV12-3 or TRBV12-4 and TRBJ2-3; 15 bases match TRBD2. V lost 5 bases, J lost 4 bases, and 1 base stayed unmatched. The CDR3 has 15 residues. CDR3 sequence (DNA): TGTGCCAGCAGTCGGACTAGCGGGAGGGCAGATACGCAGTATTTT. Protein: CASSRTSGRADTQYF.

The genes are TRBV29-1 and TRBJ1-1; 10 bases line up with TRBD1. This CDR3 contains 15 residues. The V and J ends lost 7 bases and 5 bases, in that order; junction bases with no gene match: 13. CDR1 and CDR2 from the germline V gene are SQVTM and ANQGSEA. CDR3 region: CSAISMTGGWTEAFF. Here the CDR3 DNA reads TGCAGCGCCATCTCAATGACAGGGGGCTGGACTGAAGCTTTCTTT.

The chain joins TRBV11-2 to TRBJ2-1; 9 bases are a match to TRBD2. Germline V gene data show CDR1 as SGHAT and CDR2 as FQNNGV. CDR3 size: 15 residues. With V trimmed by 6 bases and J by 10 bases, 13 bases remained unmatched. The CDR3 is CASSYSGSLFREQFF. CDR3 nucleotides: TGTGCCAGCAGTTATAGCGGGAGTTTGTTTCGGGAGCAGTTCTTC.

This clonotype was counted a few times. V gene TRBV7-9 combines with J gene TRBJ1-1; D gene ambiguous. The CDR3 sequence is 11 residues long. The germline gives CDR1 SEHNR, CDR2 FQNEAQ (reference sequence). The V end was cut by 7 bases, the J end by 3 bases, with 6 bases between. The CDR3 DNA sequence: TGTGCCAGCAACGACGACACTGAAGCTTTCTTT. Amino acids: CASNDDTEAFF.

This clonotype has a handful of counts. The J gene is TRBJ2-2, the V gene TRBV12-3 or TRBV12-4; TRBD2 is a possible D gene (5 bases). V lost 6 bases to trimming and J lost 3 bases, with 14 bases between them. The CDR3 loop spans 15 amino acids. DNA for the CDR3: TGTGCCAGCAGCTTGGACCGGGGTTACACCGGGGAGCTGTTTTTT. This translates into CASSLDRGYTGELFF.